A selection of T cell receptor beta chains follows, all from one sample in a study of cytomegalovirus exposure and HLA in healthy donors. Assay: immunoSEQ multiplex PCR; the TCRdb copy retains only in-frame clones and omits some. The table lists more than 250,000 clones, approximately 90% of them singletons. Source material: PBMCs. These TCRs come from a woman aged 25 to 39 in good health and CMV-seropositive. CDR3s include the opening cysteine and the closing phenylalanine or tryptophan. D genes are given only for firm matches. Clone size is given for some rows only: seen once, a few or many times, or a class if the clone is expanded.

CDR3 protein	CDR3 DNA	V gene	J gene	clone size	D gene
CASSLADGYTF	TGTGCCAGCAGCTTAGCCGACGGCTACACCTTC	TRBV11-2	TRBJ1-2	.	.
CASGLGDNEQFF	TGTGCTAGTGGTTTGGGCGACAATGAGCAGTTCTTC	TRBV12-5	TRBJ2-1	.	.
CASSGLTGGSTDTQYF	TGTGCCAGCAGTGGATTGACGGGGGGGAGCACAGATACGCAGTATTTT	TRBV6-1	TRBJ2-3	.	TRBD2
CASSLRGYQETQYF	TGTGCCAGCAGTTTAAGGGGATACCAAGAGACCCAGTACTTC	TRBV27	TRBJ2-5	.	.
CASSSTPITGANVLTF	TGTGCCAGCAGTTCAACACCTATTACCGGGGCCAACGTCCTGACTTTC	TRBV7-3	TRBJ2-6	.	.
CASSLSPGGPGNTIYF	TGTGCCAGCAGTTTATCTCCCGGGGGCCCTGGAAACACCATATATTTT	TRBV27	TRBJ1-3	.	.
CASSQEGQNQETQYF	TGTGCCAGCAGCCAAGAGGGACAGAACCAAGAGACCCAGTACTTC	TRBV27	TRBJ2-5	.	TRBD1
CASSQGQGTPYEQYF	TGTGCCAGCAGCCAGGGACAGGGGACTCCCTACGAGCAGTACTTC	TRBV5-4	TRBJ2-7	once	TRBD1
CASTLKGLAGELFF	TGCGCCAGCACCCTAAAGGGACTTGCCGGGGAGCTGTTTTTT	TRBV5-1	TRBJ2-2	once	.
CSVRRGRGTEAFF	TGCAGCGTTCGCAGGGGTAGGGGCACTGAAGCTTTCTTT	TRBV29-1	TRBJ1-1	.	.
CASSASGTVGEPQHF	TGTGCCAGCAGCGCCTCCGGGACAGTGGGGGAGCCCCAGCATTTT	TRBV9	TRBJ1-5	.	TRBD1
CASNPPGTRGDEQFF	TGCGCCAGCAACCCTCCCGGGACCAGGGGTGATGAGCAGTTCTTC	TRBV4-3	TRBJ2-1	.	.
CASSLYFAGPDEQFF	TGTGCCAGCAGTTTATATTTTGCGGGCCCCGATGAGCAGTTCTTC	TRBV27	TRBJ2-1	.	.